The 13 T cell receptor beta chains below come from one sample, sequenced in a study of blood T cell repertoires in COVID-19. TCRdb's copy holds only in-frame clones and misses some; the assay was immunoSEQ multiplex PCR. The sample shows 350,000 or so clones, approximately 92% of them seen only once. The material sequenced was PBMCs or T cells enriched from blood (not recorded which). The receptors were gathered from a woman in her twenties or thirties who had recovered from COVID-19.

The J gene is TRBJ2-5, the V gene TRBV4-1; 9 nucleotides line up with TRBD2. The CDR3 totals 16 residues. V gave up 3 bases and J gave up 1 base; unmatched junction bases: 6. Germline CDR1 MGHRA, CDR2 YSYEKL. The CDR3 DNA sequence: TGCGCCAGCAGCCATTATAGCGGGGGCATCCAAGAGACCCAGTACTTC. Amino acids: CASSHYSGGIQETQYF.

A note on this clone: The junction and the germline gene differ at one end; a read error may be behind it. The V call is TRBV5-1, the J call TRBJ2-1, with 10 positions matching TRBD2. The CDR3 is made up of 16 amino acids. Germline lookup yields CDR1 SGHRS and CDR2 YFSETQ. As DNA, the CDR3 is TGCGCCAGCAGCTTGAGGGCTAGCGGGAGCTACGATGAGCAGTTCTTC. Its translation is CASSLRASGSYDEQFF.

The gene calls are TRBV7-3 and TRBJ2-1, with TRBD2 identical over 8 bases. Looked up from germline, CDR1 is SGHTA and CDR2 is FQGTGA. Trimming took 5 bases from V and 14 from J; bases not matched to a gene: 11. The CDR3 covers 13 residues. As DNA, the CDR3 is TGTGCCAGCAGCACCCTAACTAGCGGCCCTGAGTTCTTC. It encodes CASSTLTSGPEFF.

This chain links TRBV5-6 with TRBJ2-5; D unclear. CDR1 is SGHDT, CDR2 YYEEEE, per germline. V was shortened by 0 bases and J by 7 bases, with 10 bases between the two germline ends. CDR3 size: 13 residues. The CDR3 loop is CASSLVPLRTQYF. The DNA for the CDR3 is TGTGCCAGCAGCTTGGTTCCCCTCAGGACCCAGTACTTC.

This clone was seen once. The chain has TRBV5-6 and TRBJ2-3; 9 bases match TRBD2. The V and J ends lost 4 bases and 0 bases, in that order; junction bases with no gene match: 3. CDR1 is SGHDT, CDR2 YYEEEE, per germline. The CDR3 is 15 residues long. The CDR3, as DNA: TGTGCCAGCAGCCGACTAGCGGATAGCACAGATACGCAGTATTTT. Its translation: CASSRLADSTDTQYF.

The V gene is TRBV4-3, the J gene TRBJ1-2; D gene unclear. This CDR3 is 13 amino acids long. From germline, CDR1 is LGHNA and CDR2 YSLEER. The V gene lost 3 bases and the J gene lost 6 bases, with 11 bases spanning the gap. The CDR3 nucleotides are TGCGCCAGCAGCCAGGGCTACAAGGATGGCTACACCTTC. Translation gives CASSQGYKDGYTF.

The chain uses TRBV19 and TRBJ2-7; the D gene is possibly TRBD1 (6 bases). This CDR3 has 13 residues. Germline values: CDR1 LNHDA, CDR2 SQIVND (reference sequence). V shed 2 bases and J shed 7 bases, with 12 bases lying between them. CDR3 bases: TGTGCCAGTAGTATAAAGACAGGAACGGAGCAGTACTTC. Amino acid sequence: CASSIKTGTEQYF. Together with reference TRBV19 and TRBJ2-7, the CDR3 gives the full variable domain: DGGITQSPKYLFRKEGQNVTLSCEQNLNHDAMYWYRQDPGQGLRLIYYSQIVNDFQKGDIAEGYSVSREKKESFPLTVTSAQKNPTAFYLCASSIKTGTEQYFGPGTRLTVT.

V and J are TRBV9 and TRBJ2-7, with 7 bases fitting TRBD2. This CDR3 has 13 residues. The V gene end was trimmed by 4 bases and the J gene end by 2 bases; junction bases not matched to a gene: 3. CDR1 SGDLS and CDR2 YYNGEE come from the germline V gene. DNA for the CDR3: TGTGCCAGCAGCACGGGGGGACCCTACGAGCAGTACTTC. Translation gives CASSTGGPYEQYF.

This clone turned up a few times. J is TRBJ2-7 and V is TRBV9; D may be TRBD2 (7 bases). The V gene lost 4 bases and the J gene lost 2 bases, with 19 bases spanning the gap. Germline V CDR1 and CDR2: SGDLS, YYNGEE. The CDR3 contains 16 residues. The CDR3 reads CASSPRGDTATYEQYF. Here the CDR3 DNA reads TGTGCCAGCAGCCCCCGGGGGGACACCGCGACCTACGAGCAGTACTTC.

In this sample, this clone turned up once. V usage is TRBV11-3 and J usage is TRBJ1-1; no clear D gene. Trimming took off 5 bases at V and 6 bases at J, with 16 bases between the two ends. The CDR3 contains 14 residues. Germline V gene data show CDR1 as SGHNT and CDR2 as YENEEA. In DNA form, the CDR3 reads TGTGCCAGCAGCCCCACCGACGGGTCCTCTGAAGCTTTCTTT. Its protein product is CASSPTDGSSEAFF. The whole variable domain, remainder taken from reference TRBV11-3 and TRBJ1-1, is EAGVVQSPRYKIIEKKQPVAFWCNPISGHNTLYWYLQNLGQGPELLIRYENEEAVDDSQLPKDRFSAERLKGVDSTLKIQPAELGDSAVYLCASSPTDGSSEAFFGQGTRLTVV.

The chain links TRBV24-1 to TRBJ1-2; TRBD1 aligns across 7 bases. This CDR3 is 14 amino acids long. Trimming took 4 bases from V and 4 from J; bases not matched to a gene: 5. Germline lookup yields CDR1 KGHDR and CDR2 SFDVKD. CDR3 coding DNA: TGTGCCACCAGTGAGTTGGGACAGCCCTATGGCTACACCTTC. Amino acid sequence: CATSELGQPYGYTF.

The rearrangement uses TRBV25-1 and TRBJ1-1; D is perhaps TRBD1 (6 bases). The V end lost 3 bases, the J end lost 4 bases, and 15 bases lay between the germline ends. In germline, CDR1 is MGHDK, CDR2 SYGVNS. This CDR3 has 15 amino acids. This CDR3 reads CASSEIYQGGTEAFF. The CDR3 DNA reads TGTGCCAGCAGTGAGATCTATCAAGGGGGCACTGAAGCTTTCTTT.

The CDR3 DNA reads TGTGCCAGCAGTTTATCAGGGGTCGATGGCTACACCTTC. Protein sequence: CASSLSGVDGYTF. The chain employs TRBV28 and TRBJ1-2, with D possibly matching TRBD1 (6 bases). Germline V gene sequence: CDR1 MDHEN, CDR2 SYDVKM. Trimming removed 1 base at V and 6 bases at J, with 9 bases between. This CDR3 has 13 amino acids.